Listed below are T cell receptor beta chains from one sample, sequenced in a study of blood T cells in healthy people across ages. TCRdb re-analysed the 5' RACE reads in MiXCR, keeping a single row per CDR3 protein. Found here are just over 1 million distinct CDR3 sequences, under 45% of them singletons; the top ten hold approximately 17%. The specimen sequenced was blood. Every receptor here comes from a woman in her sixties in good health. CDR3s include the opening cysteine and the closing phenylalanine or tryptophan. Each record gives: D gene, J gene, CDR3 length, clone size, V gene, CDR3 protein, CDR3 DNA. The D gene is left open where the match is weak. Not all rows give a size; the values are once, few, many and, for expanded clones, a class.

NA	TRBJ1-5	16	once	TRBV4-2	CASSQAAVTGNQPQHF	TGTGCCAGCAGCCAAGCGGCTGTTACGGGCAATCAGCCCCAGCATTTT
NA	TRBJ2-7	15	once	TRBV7-9	CASSLGWPRDYEQYF	TGTGCCAGCAGCTTAGGTTGGCCAAGGGACTACGAGCAGTACTTC
TRBD1	TRBJ1-2	14	NA	TRBV2	CASQDRGGNYGYTF	TGTGCCAGCCAGGACAGGGGGGGCAACTATGGCTACACCTTC
NA	TRBJ1-1	14	NA	TRBV7-6	CASSLPGLFTEAFF	TGTGCCAGCAGTCTACCAGGGCTGTTCACTGAAGCTTTCTTT
TRBD2	TRBJ2-7	16	NA	TRBV15	CATSRDASGNFYEQYF	TGTGCCACCAGCCGTGACGCGAGCGGGAACTTCTACGAGCAGTACTTC
NA	TRBJ2-3	16	once	TRBV15	CATGRGQGISTDTQYF	TGTGCCACCGGCAGAGGACAAGGGATTAGCACAGATACGCAGTATTTT
TRBD1	TRBJ1-1	14	few	TRBV7-3	CASSSGTANTEAFF	TGTGCCAGCAGCTCCGGGACAGCGAACACTGAAGCTTTCTTT
NA	TRBJ2-7	12	few	TRBV20-1	CSANRIAYEQYF	TGCAGTGCTAACAGAATCGCCTACGAGCAGTACTTC
NA	TRBJ2-5	13	few	TRBV4-1	CASSQGSRETQYF	TGCGCCAGCAGCCAAGGTTCACGGGAGACCCAGTACTTC
NA	TRBJ2-7	15	NA	TRBV7-9	CAGSSLDGGSYEQYF	TGTGCCGGCAGCTCCCTGGACGGGGGCTCCTACGAGCAGTACTTC
TRBD2	TRBJ2-1	14	few	TRBV12-3/TRBV12-4	CASGRGGFVNEQFF	TGTGCTAGCGGGAGAGGGGGGTTTGTGAATGAGCAGTTCTTC
TRBD2	TRBJ2-7	11	NA	TRBV2	CASTSGGQQYF	TGTGCCAGCACGTCGGGAGGGCAGCAGTACTTC
NA	TRBJ2-3	14	once	TRBV7-2	CASSSTTGPDTQYF	TGTGCCAGCAGCTCAACAACAGGGCCAGATACGCAGTATTTT
TRBD1	TRBJ2-1	17	few	TRBV4-2	CASSHPTGGLQVNEQFF	TGTGCCAGCAGCCATCCTACAGGGGGCCTTCAGGTCAATGAGCAGTTCTTC
TRBD2	TRBJ2-7	18	NA	TRBV7-9	CASSSTSGGLRGSYEQYF	TGTGCCAGCAGCTCGACTAGCGGGGGCCTAAGGGGCTCCTACGAGCAGTACTTC
NA	TRBJ2-7	15	few	TRBV9	CASSVGGLKNYEQYF	TGTGCCAGCAGCGTAGGGGGATTAAAGAACTACGAGCAGTACTTC
NA	TRBJ1-5	13	few	TRBV30	CAWSVVSNQPQHF	TGTGCCTGGAGTGTCGTTAGCAATCAGCCCCAGCATTTT
TRBD1	TRBJ1-2	14	few	TRBV9	CASSVLGQDYGYTF	TGTGCCAGCAGCGTTCTGGGACAGGACTATGGCTACACCTTC
NA	TRBJ2-1	14	few	TRBV6-5	CASSYSQGGNEQFF	TGTGCCAGCAGTTACTCCCAAGGAGGCAATGAGCAGTTCTTC
NA	TRBJ1-2	11	NA	TRBV29-1	CSVEGLAGYTF	TGCAGCGTCGAAGGGCTGGCGGGCTACACCTTC
TRBD2	TRBJ2-1	15	few	TRBV2	CASSQLAGVLNEQFF	TGTGCCAGCAGTCAGCTAGCGGGAGTATTGAATGAGCAGTTCTTC
NA	TRBJ2-5	16	few	TRBV21-1	CASSKRPSDSWEPQYF	TGTGCCAGCAGCAAACGTCCCTCGGACAGCTGGGAACCCCAGTACTTC
NA	TRBJ1-4	16	NA	TRBV28	CASSPRGGSKYEKLFF	TGTGCCAGCAGTCCTCGGGGTGGCAGCAAGTATGAAAAACTGTTTTTT
NA	TRBJ2-5	16	once	TRBV9	CASSPPGQALQETQYF	TGTGCCAGCAGCCCCCCCGGCCAGGCTTTACAAGAGACCCAGTACTTC
NA	TRBJ2-2	17	NA	TRBV5-1	CASSSGVRNANTGELFF	TGCGCCAGCAGCTCGGGAGTCAGAAACGCGAACACCGGGGAGCTGTTTTTT
TRBD2	TRBJ2-5	15	NA	TRBV11-2	CASSHLAGGVETQYF	TGTGCCAGCAGCCATCTAGCGGGGGGAGTAGAGACCCAGTACTTC
NA	TRBJ1-2	13	NA	TRBV4-1	CASSQGGIYGYTF	TGCGCCAGCAGCCAAGGGGGAATCTATGGCTACACCTTC
NA	TRBJ2-7	15	NA	TRBV4-1	CASSQVAGYSYEQYF	TGCGCCAGCAGCCAAGTGGCGGGATACTCCTACGAGCAGTACTTC
NA	TRBJ2-3	14	NA	TRBV11-2	CASSLDSSGDTQYF	TGTGCCAGCAGCTTAGACTCCTCGGGAGATACGCAGTATTTT
NA	TRBJ2-1	15	NA	TRBV15	CATSRERGPYNEQFF	TGTGCCACCAGCAGAGAGCGGGGGCCTTACAATGAGCAGTTCTTC
TRBD2	TRBJ2-1	19	NA	TRBV18	CASSPSSTSGRDHYNEQFF	TGTGCCAGCTCACCCTCCTCGACTAGCGGGAGAGATCACTACAATGAGCAGTTCTTC